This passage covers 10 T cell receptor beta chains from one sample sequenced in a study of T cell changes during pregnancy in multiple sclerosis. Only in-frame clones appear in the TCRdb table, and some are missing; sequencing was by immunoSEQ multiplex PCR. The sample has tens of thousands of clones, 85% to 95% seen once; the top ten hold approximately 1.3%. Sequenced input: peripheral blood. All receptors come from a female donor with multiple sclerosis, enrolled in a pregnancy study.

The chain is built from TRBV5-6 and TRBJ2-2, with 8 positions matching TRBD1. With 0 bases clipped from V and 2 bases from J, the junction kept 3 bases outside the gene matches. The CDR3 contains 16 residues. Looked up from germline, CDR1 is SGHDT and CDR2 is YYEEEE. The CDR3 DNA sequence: TGTGCCAGCAGCTTGGGTGACAGGGGTAACACCGGGGAGCTGTTTTTT. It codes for CASSLGDRGNTGELFF.

The CDR3: CASSPEQGFGTEAFF. The CDR3 DNA reads TGTGCCAGCTCACCGGAACAGGGCTTCGGCACTGAAGCTTTCTTT. The J gene is TRBJ1-1, the V gene TRBV18; TRBD1 might be the D (6 bases). The germline gives CDR1 KGHSH, CDR2 LQKENI. Trimming left V 3 bases short and J 4 bases short, with 15 bases between. The CDR3 runs 15 residues. The variable domain in full, completed from reference TRBV18 and TRBJ1-1, reads NAGVMQNPRHLVRRRGQEARLRCSPMKGHSHVYWYRQLPEEGLKFMVYLQKENIIDESGMPKERFSAEFPKEGPSILRIQQVVRGDSAAYFCASSPEQGFGTEAFFGQGTRLTVV.

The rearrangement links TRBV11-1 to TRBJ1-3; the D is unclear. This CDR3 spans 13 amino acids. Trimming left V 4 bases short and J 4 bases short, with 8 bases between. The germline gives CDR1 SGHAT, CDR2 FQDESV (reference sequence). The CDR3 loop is CASSSAPGNTIYF. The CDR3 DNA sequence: TGTGCCAGCAGCTCCGCACCCGGAAACACCATATATTTT.

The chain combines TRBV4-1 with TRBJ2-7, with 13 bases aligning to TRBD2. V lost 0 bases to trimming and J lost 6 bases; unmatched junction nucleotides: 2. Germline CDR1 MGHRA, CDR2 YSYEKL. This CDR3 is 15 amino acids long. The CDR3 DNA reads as TGCGCCAGCAGCCAAGAAGGACTAGCGGGAGTCGAGCAGTACTTC. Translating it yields CASSQEGLAGVEQYF.

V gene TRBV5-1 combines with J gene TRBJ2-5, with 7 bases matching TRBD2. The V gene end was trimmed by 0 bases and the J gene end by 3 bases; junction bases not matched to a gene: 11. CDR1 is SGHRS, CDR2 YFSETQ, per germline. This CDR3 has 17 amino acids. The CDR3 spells CASSLALKREEEETQYF. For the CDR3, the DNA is TGCGCCAGCAGCTTGGCTCTCAAGCGGGAAGAAGAAGAGACCCAGTACTTC.

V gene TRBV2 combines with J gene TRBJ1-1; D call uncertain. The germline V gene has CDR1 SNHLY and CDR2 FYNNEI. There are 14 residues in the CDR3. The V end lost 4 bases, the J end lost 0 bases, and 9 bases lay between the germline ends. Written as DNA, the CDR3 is TGTGCCAGCAGTGCTAGGCCGGTGAACACTGAAGCTTTCTTT. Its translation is CASSARPVNTEAFF.

The chain's CDR3 is CASQPWGDEQYF. In nucleotides, the CDR3 is TGTGCCAGTCAACCGTGGGGTGACGAGCAGTACTTC. The rearrangement joins TRBV28 to TRBJ2-7; no firm D call. The CDR3 totals 12 residues. V was trimmed by 9 bases and J by 5 bases, leaving 14 bases between them. Germline lookup yields CDR1 MDHEN and CDR2 SYDVKM.

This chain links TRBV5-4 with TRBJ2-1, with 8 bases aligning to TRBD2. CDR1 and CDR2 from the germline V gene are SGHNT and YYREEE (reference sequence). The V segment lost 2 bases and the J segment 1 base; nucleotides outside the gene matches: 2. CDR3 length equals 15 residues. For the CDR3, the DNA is TGTGCCAGCAGCTTCAGCGGGAGTTCCTACAATGAGCAGTTCTTC. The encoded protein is CASSFSGSSYNEQFF.

The CDR3, as DNA: TGTGCCAGCAGCCAACGGGCAGGGGGGAGCAATCAGCCCCAGCATTTT. Translating it yields CASSQRAGGSNQPQHF. The J gene is TRBJ1-5, the V gene TRBV4-2; TRBD1 matches 7 bases. The germline V gene has CDR1 LGHNA and CDR2 YNFKEQ. Unmatched junction bases numbered 5, after V lost 2 bases and J lost 1 base. The CDR3 covers 16 residues.

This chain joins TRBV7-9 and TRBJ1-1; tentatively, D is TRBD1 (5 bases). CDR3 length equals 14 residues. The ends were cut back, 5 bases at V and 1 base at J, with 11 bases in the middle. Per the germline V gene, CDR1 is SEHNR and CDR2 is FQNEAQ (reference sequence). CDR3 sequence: CASSPAGGNTEAFF. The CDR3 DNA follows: TGTGCCAGCAGCCCCGCGGGGGGGAACACTGAAGCTTTCTTT.